A selection of T cell receptor beta chains follows, all from one sample in a study of blood T cells in healthy people across ages. TCRdb itself ran the 5' RACE reads through MiXCR, one entry per CDR3 protein. The data hold around 1,000,000 distinct CDR3 sequences, with around 27% observed a single time. The same data also contributed to another study, on T cells of mothers and their children.

The sequenced material came from blood. The source of these receptors is a girl aged 2 to 10 in good health. CDR3s include the opening cysteine and the closing phenylalanine or tryptophan. D genes are given only for firm matches. Clone size is not always given. Where it is, it says once, few, many or a class for expanded clones.

V: TRBV20-1
D: .
size: .
J: TRBJ1-6
CDR3: CSARVTGTYNSPLHF
DNA: TGCAGTGCTAGGGTAACAGGGACGTATAATTCACCCCTCCACTTT

V: TRBV5-5
D: .
size: .
J: TRBJ2-7
CDR3: CASTLDDRQIYYEQCF
DNA: TGTGCCAGCACCCTAGATGACAGACAGATTTATTACGAGCAGTGCTTC

V: TRBV27
D: .
size: .
J: TRBJ1-2
CDR3: CATQGGETYGYTF
DNA: TGTGCCACCCAAGGGGGGGAAACCTATGGCTACACCTTC

V: TRBV24-1
D: .
size: .
J: TRBJ2-1
CDR3: CALVGDSYNEQFF
DNA: TGTGCCCTAGTAGGGGACTCCTACAATGAGCAGTTCTTC

V: TRBV10-3
D: .
size: .
J: TRBJ2-1
CDR3: CAISDVGGSSNEQFF
DNA: TGTGCCATCAGTGACGTGGGAGGCAGTAGCAATGAGCAGTTCTTC

V: TRBV24-1
D: TRBD2
size: .
J: TRBJ2-2
CDR3: CATSDSGLAGANTGELFF
DNA: TGTGCCACCAGTGACTCGGGACTAGCGGGAGCGAACACCGGGGAGCTGTTTTTT

V: TRBV9
D: .
size: .
J: TRBJ1-2
CDR3: CASSGSTVSTNYGYTF
DNA: TGTGCCAGCAGCGGAAGTACAGTCTCCACTAACTATGGCTACACCTTC

V: TRBV29-1
D: TRBD1
size: .
J: TRBJ2-1
CDR3: CSAKPGTGRNEQFF
DNA: TGCAGCGCCAAGCCCGGGACAGGGCGTAATGAGCAGTTCTTC

V: TRBV3-1
D: .
size: .
J: TRBJ1-1
CDR3: CASSQVGENTEAFF
DNA: TGTGCCAGCAGTCAAGTTGGGGAGAACACTGAAGCTTTCTTT

V: TRBV3-1
D: .
size: few
J: TRBJ1-1
CDR3: CASSRGGEGTEAFF
DNA: TGTGCCAGCAGCCGAGGCGGGGAGGGCACTGAAGCTTTCTTT

V: TRBV7-3
D: .
size: few
J: TRBJ2-3
CDR3: CASSSTFLVPTQYF
DNA: TGTGCCAGCAGCTCAACTTTTCTAGTACCTACGCAGTATTTT

V: TRBV28
D: .
size: .
J: TRBJ2-4
CDR3: CASIPSGGGKNIQYF
DNA: TGTGCCAGCATCCCCTCCGGGGGCGGCAAAAACATTCAGTACTTC

V: TRBV6-1
D: TRBD1
size: few
J: TRBJ2-3
CDR3: CASSPGQSYSNQPQYF
DNA: TGTGCCAGCAGTCCGGGACAGAGCTATAGCAATCAGCCCCAGTATTTT

V: TRBV20-1
D: TRBD2
size: .
J: TRBJ2-3
CDR3: CSSSGSTDTQYF
DNA: TGCAGTAGTAGCGGGAGCACAGATACGCAGTATTTT

V: TRBV6-5
D: .
size: .
J: TRBJ2-5
CDR3: CASTPPGSTETQYF
DNA: TGTGCCAGCACTCCCCCGGGGAGTACGGAGACCCAGTACTTC

V: TRBV12-3/TRBV12-4
D: .
size: .
J: TRBJ2-2
CDR3: CASSTRGVGTGELFF
DNA: TGTGCCAGCAGCACTCGAGGGGTCGGCACCGGGGAGCTGTTTTTT

V: TRBV20-1
D: .
size: .
J: TRBJ2-7
CDR3: CSASQTYTYEQYF
DNA: TGCAGTGCCTCCCAAACTTATACCTACGAGCAGTACTTC

V: TRBV7-2
D: .
size: few
J: TRBJ2-3
CDR3: CASSYGPSGSDTQYF
DNA: TGTGCCAGCAGCTATGGACCGTCGGGGTCAGATACGCAGTATTTT

V: TRBV5-1
D: .
size: .
J: TRBJ2-3
CDR3: CASSPPISSGSTDTQYF
DNA: TGCGCCAGCAGCCCACCTATATCCAGCGGTTCCACAGATACGCAGTATTTT

V: TRBV6-6
D: TRBD2
size: .
J: TRBJ2-7
CDR3: CASSYTGLAREQYF
DNA: TGTGCCAGCAGTTACACGGGACTAGCGCGCGAGCAGTACTTC

V: TRBV10-3
D: TRBD2
size: few
J: TRBJ2-5
CDR3: CAISVAGGQETQYF
DNA: TGTGCCATCAGTGTGGCGGGGGGACAAGAGACCCAGTACTTC

V: TRBV4-1
D: .
size: few
J: TRBJ2-1
CDR3: CAGGPANEQFF
DNA: TGCGCCGGGGGGCCGGCCAATGAGCAGTTCTTC

V: TRBV6-5
D: TRBD1
size: .
J: TRBJ1-6
CDR3: CASKDRGLGSNSPLHF
DNA: TGTGCCAGCAAGGACAGGGGGCTGGGTAGCAATTCACCCCTCCACTTT

V: TRBV3-1
D: TRBD1
size: .
J: TRBJ2-7
CDR3: CASSQATRFGTDSYEQYF
DNA: TGTGCCAGCAGCCAAGCGACAAGGTTTGGGACAGACTCCTACGAGCAGTACTTC

V: TRBV29-1
D: TRBD1
size: few
J: TRBJ2-1
CDR3: CSARDRWDEQFF
DNA: TGCAGCGCCCGGGACAGGTGGGATGAGCAGTTCTTC

V: TRBV7-3
D: .
size: .
J: TRBJ2-1
CDR3: CASSLSGYDNEQFF
DNA: TGTGCCAGCAGCTTATCCGGTTACGACAATGAGCAGTTCTTC

V: TRBV19
D: .
size: .
J: TRBJ1-2
CDR3: CASGIWGGENYGYTF
DNA: TGTGCCAGTGGTATCTGGGGCGGAGAAAACTATGGCTACACCTTC

V: TRBV28
D: TRBD2
size: .
J: TRBJ2-1
CDR3: CASSSPGLWSRNEQFF
DNA: TGTGCCAGCAGTTCCCCGGGACTATGGTCACGGAATGAGCAGTTCTTC

V: TRBV20-1
D: .
size: .
J: TRBJ2-7
CDR3: CSAREGSGSVRLYEQYF
DNA: TGCAGTGCTAGAGAAGGGTCCGGGAGCGTCCGTCTCTACGAGCAGTACTTC

V: TRBV12-3/TRBV12-4
D: .
size: .
J: TRBJ2-5
CDR3: CASSLSRRGETQYF
DNA: TGTGCCAGCAGTTTATCCAGGCGTGGAGAGACCCAGTACTTC

V: TRBV7-9
D: .
size: .
J: TRBJ1-5
CDR3: CASSLDTEAGQPQHF
DNA: TGTGCCAGCAGCTTAGACACCGAGGCCGGGCAGCCCCAGCATTTT

V: TRBV28
D: .
size: few
J: TRBJ1-2
CDR3: CASSPARGYGYTF
DNA: TGTGCCAGCAGCCCGGCACGTGGCTATGGCTACACCTTC

V: TRBV10-3
D: .
size: few
J: TRBJ1-5
CDR3: CAISESTLGWGQPQHF
DNA: TGTGCCATCAGTGAGTCGACTCTCGGATGGGGACAGCCCCAGCATTTT

V: TRBV20-1
D: TRBD1
size: .
J: TRBJ2-7
CDR3: CSASVPGQDLEQYF
DNA: TGCAGTGCTAGCGTTCCTGGACAGGATCTCGAGCAGTACTTC

V: TRBV20-1
D: .
size: .
J: TRBJ2-2
CDR3: CSASNPRGGRTNTGELFF
DNA: TGCAGTGCAAGTAATCCCAGGGGGGGGAGAACGAACACCGGGGAGCTGTTTTTT

V: TRBV6-1
D: .
size: .
J: TRBJ1-6
CDR3: CASKRIQGQGNSPLHF
DNA: TGTGCCAGCAAGAGAATTCAAGGGCAGGGTAATTCACCCCTCCACTTT

V: TRBV12-3/TRBV12-4
D: TRBD2
size: few
J: TRBJ2-5
CDR3: CSSRGGLETQYF
DNA: TGTAGTTCCCGGGGGGGGTTAGAGACCCAGTACTTC

V: TRBV6-1
D: TRBD1
size: few
J: TRBJ2-5
CDR3: CASSEALGGTGRETQYF
DNA: TGTGCCAGCAGTGAAGCGCTTGGGGGGACAGGGCGAGAGACCCAGTACTTC

V: TRBV10-3
D: TRBD2
size: .
J: TRBJ2-5
CDR3: CAISPAGGPGTQYF
DNA: TGTGCCATCAGTCCAGCGGGAGGGCCCGGGACCCAGTACTTC

V: TRBV29-1
D: TRBD2
size: once
J: TRBJ2-7
CDR3: CSVIVSGRSEQYF
DNA: TGCAGCGTTATTGTGAGCGGGAGGAGCGAGCAGTACTTC

V: TRBV4-1
D: .
size: .
J: TRBJ2-1
CDR3: CASSQERQNNEQFF
DNA: TGCGCCAGCAGCCAGGAACGCCAGAACAATGAGCAGTTCTTC

V: TRBV20-1
D: .
size: few
J: TRBJ2-3
CDR3: CSIRLPGEYF
DNA: TGCAGTATAAGACTTCCAGGCGAGTATTTT

V: TRBV20-1
D: .
size: few
J: TRBJ2-7
CDR3: CSASPGVYEQYF
DNA: TGCAGTGCTAGTCCCGGAGTCTACGAGCAGTACTTC

V: TRBV10-3
D: .
size: .
J: TRBJ2-1
CDR3: CAIRREGGRDNEQFF
DNA: TGTGCCATCAGACGAGAAGGCGGCCGCGACAATGAGCAGTTCTTC

V: TRBV20-1
D: .
size: few
J: TRBJ2-1
CDR3: CSARLMRFSNEQFF
DNA: TGCAGTGCTAGATTGATGCGATTTAGCAATGAGCAGTTCTTC

V: TRBV11-3
D: TRBD1
size: few
J: TRBJ2-2
CDR3: CASSTGQTNTGELFF
DNA: TGTGCCAGCAGCACGGGACAGACTAACACCGGGGAGCTGTTTTTT

V: TRBV9
D: TRBD1
size: few
J: TRBJ2-3
CDR3: CASSVGGGAVYTDTQYF
DNA: TGTGCCAGCAGCGTAGGAGGGGGCGCGGTGTATACAGATACGCAGTATTTT

V: TRBV7-9
D: .
size: few
J: TRBJ2-7
CDR3: CASSSRVPYEQYF
DNA: TGTGCCAGCAGCTCCCGGGTTCCCTACGAGCAGTACTTC

V: TRBV7-2
D: TRBD1
size: .
J: TRBJ2-5
CDR3: CASSIQSRTGRETQYF
DNA: TGTGCCAGCAGCATCCAGTCCCGGACAGGTCGCGAGACCCAGTACTTC

V: TRBV4-3
D: .
size: few
J: TRBJ2-7
CDR3: CASSPSTGQLYYEQYF
DNA: TGCGCCAGCAGCCCCTCGACAGGACAGCTATACTACGAGCAGTACTTC

V: TRBV7-3
D: .
size: .
J: TRBJ1-6
CDR3: CASSLTAGNNSPLHF
DNA: TGTGCCAGCAGCTTAACGGCTGGGAATAATTCACCCCTCCACTTT

V: TRBV4-3
D: .
size: .
J: TRBJ2-5
CDR3: CASSQGQGRYERYF
DNA: TGCGCCAGCAGCCAAGGCCAGGGGCGGTACGAGCGGTACTTC

V: TRBV20-1
D: TRBD1
size: .
J: TRBJ2-4
CDR3: CSARWDRGKAKNIQYF
DNA: TGCAGTGCTAGATGGGACAGGGGGAAAGCCAAAAACATTCAGTACTTC

V: TRBV2
D: TRBD2
size: once
J: TRBJ2-1
CDR3: CASSVGGRSYNEQFF
DNA: TGTGCCAGCAGTGTAGGCGGGAGGTCCTACAATGAGCAGTTCTTC

V: TRBV2
D: .
size: .
J: TRBJ1-1
CDR3: CASRPPSDRRNTEAFF
DNA: TGTGCCAGCCGGCCCCCATCGGACAGACGGAACACTGAAGCTTTCTTT

V: TRBV20-1
D: .
size: .
J: TRBJ2-7
CDR3: CSARDLSQRYEQYF
DNA: TGCAGTGCTAGAGATCTGTCGCAGAGGTACGAGCAGTACTTC

V: TRBV25-1
D: .
size: .
J: TRBJ2-7
CDR3: CASSESRTISEQYF
DNA: TGTGCCAGCAGTGAATCTCGGACCATCTCCGAGCAGTACTTC

V: TRBV12-5
D: .
size: few
J: TRBJ1-1
CDR3: CASAPNGRNTEAFF
DNA: TGTGCTAGTGCCCCCAACGGCCGTAACACTGAAGCTTTCTTT